This entry describes one TCR beta chain. These data originate in a study of regulatory T cells in long-lasting Graves disease. Germline assignment: CDR1 MDHEN and CDR2 SYDVKM. The CDR3 runs to 14 residues. Trimming stripped 6 bases from V and 10 bases from J, with 21 bases between. Building the TCR beta libraries relied on iRepertoire HTBI primers, and CDR3 regions underwent Arm-PCR. TCRdb analysed the multiplex PCR reads with MiXCR anew, one entry per CDR3 protein. The sample records 300,000 to 450,000 distinct CDR3 sequences, 15% to 18% being singletons. Time point defined: newly diagnosed GD, antithyroid drugs for less than 3 months. PBMC RNA served as the TCR library source.

The sample was peripheral blood mononuclear cells (PBMCs), taken at new diagnosis, from a patient treated with antithyroid drugs. The chain couples TRBV28 to TRBJ1-1; D is unclear. The receptor comes from a female donor with Graves disease. The DNA of the CDR3 is TGTGCCAGCAGCCCTACCCATTGGGTACAGAGAGCTTTCTTT. Translation gives CASSPTHWVQRAFF. The whole variable domain, remainder taken from reference TRBV28 and TRBJ1-1, is DVKVTQSSRYLVKRTGEKVFLECVQDMDHENMFWYRQDPGLGLRLIYFSYDVKMKEKGDIPEGYSVSREKKERFSLILESASTNQTSMYLCASSPTHWVQRAFFGQGTRLTVV.